This section outlines one TCR beta chain sequence together with its context. The table came from immunoSEQ multiplex PCR; TCRdb's copy has only in-frame clones and leaves some out. Altogether 200,000 to 250,000 clones are present, approximately 80% being singletons, with the ten largest covering roughly 3.5%. Participants had their cohort set by participant-reported clinical history. Cohort 3 donors counted as recovered after two negative PCRs, clearance, or resolved symptoms. This sample stems from a study of blood T cell repertoires in COVID-19. About the study: Sites in the United States, Italy and Spain provided acute and convalescent COVID-19 samples.

The V gene lost 2 bases and the J gene lost 4 bases, with 11 bases spanning the gap. This CDR3 spans 14 amino acids. Germline V gene data show CDR1 as LGHDT and CDR2 as YNNKEL (reference sequence). Sequencing input: PBMCs or T cells enriched from blood (not recorded which). The sequence was collected from a woman between 55 and 75 years old who had recovered from COVID-19. The V and J genes are TRBV3-1 (or the pseudogene TRBV3-2) and TRBJ1-1; D gene ambiguous. The CDR3 DNA reads as TGTGCCAGCAGCCAACTCGGAGAGGGCACTGAAGCTTTCTTT. It yields the protein CASSQLGEGTEAFF.